This T cell receptor (beta chain) stems from a study of shared clonotypes between healthy human individuals. About the research overall: The study drew on two women and a few men aged 18 to 49 as donors. Study conclusions and caveats: Rarefaction showed sorted-subset sequencing was incomplete despite large depth. Non-shared clonotypes were found to have lower generation probabilities than the clonotypes that were shared by all four of the sorted-subset donors.

Germline CDR1 and CDR2: MDHEN and SYDVKM. CDR3 length equals 15 residues. The J segment lost 4 bases and the V segment lost 6 bases, leaving 9 bases of the junction unmatched. Assay used: immunoSEQ multiplex PCR; TCRdb lists only in-frame clones, some missing. The repertoire has over 2,000,000 clones, just over 90% of them found once; the top ten carry about 1.7%. In regard to this clone: What it recognizes is unknown.

CD45RO-negative CD8 cells positively selected for CCR7 made up the naive population, which excluded terminally differentiated effector memory CD45RA+ cells. Recent vaccinations or acute infections were absent in the healthy HIV-negative adult donors. The origin of this receptor is a man younger than 30 in good health. Some clones in this sample may be carry-over from other donors' samples. Specimen: naive CD8+ T cells from PBMCs. The chain is built from TRBV28 and TRBJ2-7; 10 bases are a match to TRBD2. Written as DNA, the CDR3 is TGTGCCAGCAGGACCCTAGCGGGAGAATTTTACGAGCAGTACTTC. This translates into CASRTLAGEFYEQYF.